This record concerns one T cell receptor (beta chain) sequence. Its specificity is unknown. This specimen comes from a study of T-cell reconstitution after alpha-beta-depleted transplantation in children. Preparation of the TCRbeta library used unique molecular identifiers. MiXCR was run by TCRdb on the PCR reads, yielding one entry per CDR3 protein. The sample records around 800,000 distinct CDR3 sequences, roughly 15% being singletons. Findings and caveats of the study: There were some patients whose high TCRbeta diversity at day 60 came from surviving recipient T cells and thymic progenitors.

CDR3 length: 14 amino acids. J gave up 7 bases and V 2 bases, and 5 bases lay outside the gene matches. CDR1 and CDR2 from the germline V gene are SGHVS and FQNEAQ. The V and J genes are TRBV7-8 and TRBJ2-1; 7 positions agree with TRBD2. This clonotype was obtained from a male patient aged 5 to 17 who had a stem cell transplant for acute lymphoblastic leukemia, so the T cells may come from the graft donor. The sequencing used PBMCs, mostly from graft donor cells, collected 360 days after TCRalphabeta/CD19-depleted stem cell transplant. The CDR3 loop reads CASSLYIGRNEQFF. The CDR3 region has the DNA TGTGCCAGCAGCTTATATATCGGGAGGAATGAGCAGTTCTTC.